The 23 T cell receptor beta chains listed next were all sequenced from one sample in a study of shared clonotypes between healthy human individuals. Assay: immunoSEQ multiplex PCR; the TCRdb copy retains only in-frame clones and omits some. The sample lists about 320,000 clones, roughly 84% occurring once. The sequenced material came from memory CD8+ T cells sorted from blood. Subset defined: CD45RO+ cells pooled with CCR7-negative TemRA cells. All receptors come from a man aged 18 to 35 in good health.

The V gene is TRBV5-1, the J gene TRBJ2-7, with a possible D match to TRBD1 (6 bases). There are 15 residues in the CDR3. Germline loops: CDR1 SGHRS, CDR2 YFSETQ. Trimming removed 0 bases at V and 0 bases at J, with 10 bases between. The CDR3 protein is CASSLGGTSSYEQYF. Here the CDR3 DNA reads TGCGCCAGCAGCTTGGGGGGGACATCCTCCTACGAGCAGTACTTC.

The J gene is TRBJ1-3, the V gene TRBV13; D is ambiguous. The CDR3 loop spans 13 amino acids. V lost 0 bases, J lost 1 base, and 1 base lay in between. Germline V gene sequence: CDR1 PRHDT, CDR2 FYEKMQ (reference sequence). CDR3 nucleotide sequence: TGTGCCAGCAGCTTAGGATCTGGAAACACCATATATTTT. This translates into CASSLGSGNTIYF.

This chain joins TRBV30 and TRBJ2-7, with D unresolved. Germline values: CDR1 GTSNPN, CDR2 SVGIG (reference sequence). Trimming left V 4 bases short and J 6 bases short, with 13 bases between. The CDR3 consists of 12 residues. For the CDR3, the DNA is TGTGCCTGGAACGGCCTAGTCTCCGAGCAGTACTTC. It is translated as CAWNGLVSEQYF.

The chain carries TRBV5-1 and TRBJ2-7; 7 bases line up with TRBD1. The ends lost 0 bases at V and 6 bases at J; junction bases unmatched: 9. The CDR3 contains 15 residues. Germline V gene sequence: CDR1 SGHRS, CDR2 YFSETQ. The CDR3 sequence is CASSLGQGVISEQYF. CDR3 nucleotide sequence: TGCGCCAGCAGCTTGGGGCAGGGGGTGATATCCGAGCAGTACTTC. The full variable domain, rest sourced from reference TRBV5-1 and TRBJ2-7, is KAGVTQTPRYLIKTRGQQVTLSCSPISGHRSVSWYQQTPGQGLQFLFEYFSETQRNKGNFPGRFSGRQFSNSRSEMNVSTLELGDSALYLCASSLGQGVISEQYFGPGTRLTVT.

This rearrangement joins TRBV27 to TRBJ2-7; 8 nucleotides align to TRBD1. This CDR3 contains 15 residues. The V gene's germline CDR1 is MNHEY and CDR2 SMNVEV (reference sequence). V dropped 2 bases and J dropped 5; count of bases not matched to a gene: 8. CDR3 residues: CASSLAGQGYHEQYF. In DNA, the CDR3 is TGTGCCAGCAGTTTAGCCGGACAGGGTTACCACGAGCAGTACTTC.

This sequence joins TRBV5-6 and TRBJ1-5, with D possibly matching TRBD1 (5 bases). Germline V CDR1 and CDR2: SGHDT, YYEEEE. Trimming pared 2 bases from V and 5 bases from J, leaving 11 bases between. This CDR3 has 14 residues. The DNA for the CDR3 is TGTGCCAGCAGCTTATCAGGGAGCTATCAGCCCCAGCATTTT. The encoded protein is CASSLSGSYQPQHF. Complete variable domain (other parts from reference TRBV5-6 and TRBJ1-5): DAGVTQSPTHLIKTRGQQVTLRCSPKSGHDTVSWYQQALGQGPQFIFQYYEEEERQRGNFPDRFSGHQFPNYSSELNVNALLLGDSALYLCASSLSGSYQPQHFGDGTRLSIL.

V usage is TRBV28 and J usage is TRBJ1-2; TRBD1 agrees at 8 bases. There are 13 residues in the CDR3. CDR1 MDHEN and CDR2 SYDVKM come from the germline V gene. The V segment lost 5 bases and the J segment 6 bases; nucleotides outside the gene matches: 5. The CDR3 sequence is CASSKDRVDGYTF. DNA of the CDR3: TGTGCCAGCAGTAAGGACAGGGTAGATGGCTACACCTTC.

The CDR3 loop reads CASEWTLSNQPQHF. The CDR3 DNA reads TGTGCCAGCGAGTGGACGTTGAGCAATCAGCCCCAGCATTTT. The rearrangement joins TRBV4-2 to TRBJ1-5, with unresolved D. The V gene's germline CDR1 is LGHNA and CDR2 YNFKEQ. The CDR3 consists of 14 residues. Trimming removed 8 bases at V and 1 base at J, with 12 bases between.

This chain joins TRBV15 and TRBJ2-1; a weak D match, TRBD2 (7 bases). V lost 1 base and J lost 2, with 15 bases in between. Germline CDR1 is LNHNV and CDR2 is YYDKDF (reference sequence). The CDR3 length is 17 residues. CDR3 amino acids: CATSRVPGEGTYNEQFF. CDR3 bases: TGTGCCACCAGCAGAGTTCCAGGGGAGGGAACCTACAATGAGCAGTTCTTC.

The table lists this clone with a few counts. The rearrangement uses TRBV30 and TRBJ1-1, with D unresolved. V lost 4 bases and J 6 bases, leaving 6 bases between the germline ends. Germline V gene lookup returns CDR1 GTSNPN and CDR2 SVGIG (reference sequence). The length of the CDR3 is 10 residues. The CDR3 spells CAWTSAEAFF. CDR3 nucleotide sequence: TGTGCCTGGACGTCCGCTGAAGCTTTCTTT. Full variable domain (remainder filled in from reference TRBV30 and TRBJ1-1): SQTIHQWPATLVQPVGSPLSLECTVEGTSNPNLYWYRQAAGRGLQLLFYSVGIGQISSEVPQNLSASRPQDRQFILSSKKLLLSDSGFYLCAWTSAEAFFGQGTRLTVV.

This rearrangement joins TRBV9 to TRBJ2-7; perhaps TRBD2 as D (7 bases). This CDR3 comprises 14 residues. Trimming removed 7 bases from V and 5 bases from J, with 19 bases in between. Germline loops: CDR1 SGDLS, CDR2 YYNGEE. The CDR3 sequence is CASSMIAGADEQYF. For the CDR3, the DNA is TGTGCCAGCTCTATGATTGCGGGGGCTGACGAGCAGTACTTC.

The genes are TRBV30 and TRBJ1-4; tentatively, D is TRBD1 (5 bases). Germline-derived CDR1 and CDR2 are GTSNPN and SVGIG (reference sequence). The CDR3 is 11 residues long. CDR3 sequence: CCWGLNEKLFF. The CDR3 DNA sequence: TGTTGTTGGGGACTTAATGAAAAACTGTTTTTT.

This sequence joins TRBV9 and TRBJ2-5; tentatively, D is TRBD1 or TRBD2 (5 bases each). The CDR3 covers 11 residues. The V end lost 7 bases, the J end lost 9 bases, and 13 bases lay between the germline ends. CDR1 and CDR2 (germline): SGDLS, YYNGEE. The CDR3 is CASGGRWAQYF. DNA of the CDR3: TGTGCCAGCGGGGGTAGGTGGGCCCAGTACTTC.

This sequence joins TRBV5-1 and TRBJ2-7; D gene uncertain. The CDR3 extends over 16 amino acids. CDR1 and CDR2 (germline): SGHRS, YFSETQ. Between the trimmed V and J ends, which lost 2 bases and 2 bases, there was a span of 17 bases. This chain's CDR3 is CASSFWLRNLPYEQYF. The CDR3 DNA sequence: TGCGCCAGCAGCTTCTGGTTGCGGAACCTCCCCTACGAGCAGTACTTC.

This rearrangement joins TRBV6-4 to TRBJ1-5; 10 nucleotides agree with TRBD1. Germline V CDR1 and CDR2: MRHNA, SNTAGT. V was pared by 5 bases and J by 7 bases, with 2 bases of the junction left unmatched. The CDR3 is 13 residues long. The CDR3 region has the DNA TGTGCCAGCAGTCCGGACAGGGGGCAGCCCCAGCATTTT. It translates to CASSPDRGQPQHF.

With regard to this clone: Other DNA sequences from this sample encode an identical CDR3 as well. The genes are TRBV7-9 and TRBJ1-6; D remains unclear. This CDR3 region has 14 residues. Germline CDR1 reads SEHNR; CDR2 reads FQNEAQ (reference sequence). V was shortened by 1 base and J by 6 bases, with 7 bases between the two germline ends. CDR3 region: CASSLVDGNSPLHF. In DNA form, the CDR3 reads TGTGCCAGCAGCTTAGTAGATGGTAATTCACCCCTCCACTTT.

The rearrangement links TRBV7-8 to TRBJ2-7; D perhaps matches TRBD2 (5 bases). V was cut by 0 bases and J by 1 base, with 16 bases left in between. Germline CDR1 and CDR2: SGHVS and FQNEAQ. CDR3 size: 17 residues. CDR3 sequence: CASSLAWAGRGSYEQYF. CDR3 DNA sequence: TGTGCCAGCAGCTTAGCGTGGGCCGGACGGGGATCCTACGAGCAGTACTTC.

This clone was detected once. This chain uses TRBV6-5 with TRBJ2-1; D is uncertain. The CDR3 has 13 amino acids. The V gene's germline CDR1 is MNHEY and CDR2 SVGAGI. V lost 2 bases, J lost 6 bases, and 8 bases lay in between. The CDR3 sequence is CASSYTWGNEQFF. The CDR3 nucleotides are TGTGCCAGCAGTTACACATGGGGCAATGAGCAGTTCTTC.

In its sample, this clone was seen many times. The chain links TRBV7-9 to TRBJ2-7; 11 bases agree with TRBD1. Trimming at V came to 8 bases and at J to 6 bases, leaving 3 bases not matched to a gene. Germline-derived CDR1 and CDR2 are SEHNR and FQNEAQ (reference sequence). This CDR3 region has 12 residues. The CDR3 spells CASRDRGAEQYF. The CDR3, as DNA: TGTGCCAGCCGGGACAGGGGGGCCGAGCAGTACTTC.

V is TRBV28 and J is TRBJ1-5; 9 bases are shared with TRBD1. The CDR3 sequence is 19 residues long. From germline, CDR1 is MDHEN and CDR2 SYDVKM. V shed 3 bases and J 7 bases; nucleotides not matched to a gene: 19. This CDR3 is CASSFCCGTGTLRGQPQHF. As DNA, the CDR3 is TGTGCCAGCAGTTTCTGTTGCGGGACAGGGACCCTTCGGGGACAGCCCCAGCATTTT.

The V gene is TRBV5-1, the J gene TRBJ2-6; D unclear. Deletions cut 3 bases from V and 5 bases from J, with 9 bases between. From germline, CDR1 is SGHRS and CDR2 YFSETQ. The length of the CDR3 is 14 residues. CDR3 loop: CASSSVIWANVLTF. The CDR3 coding sequence is TGCGCCAGCAGCTCAGTGATCTGGGCCAACGTCCTGACTTTC.

Only a few counts were recorded for this clone. Other nucleotide sequences from this sample produce the same CDR3. The chain links TRBV7-3 to TRBJ2-2; a possible D gene is TRBD1 (5 bases). Germline V gene lookup returns CDR1 SGHTA and CDR2 FQGTGA. This CDR3 is 14 amino acids long. V lost 5 bases and J lost 2, with 9 bases in between. The CDR3 coding sequence is TGTGCCAGCAGCCCTACAGGAAACACCGGGGAGCTGTTTTTT. Protein sequence: CASSPTGNTGELFF. Looking up the rest from reference TRBV7-3 and TRBJ2-2 gives the full variable domain: GAGVSQTPSNKVTEKGKYVELRCDPISGHTALYWYRQSLGQGPEFLIYFQGTGAADDSGLPNDRFFAVRPEGSVSTLKIQRTERGDSAVYLCASSPTGNTGELFFGEGSRLTVL.

This chain connects TRBV25-1 to TRBJ1-4; D not resolved. Deletions cut 3 bases from V and 8 bases from J, with 7 bases between. Germline lookup yields CDR1 MGHDK and CDR2 SYGVNS. The CDR3 extends over 12 amino acids. The CDR3 reads CASSDGPEKLFF. DNA for the CDR3: TGTGCCAGCAGTGACGGACCCGAAAAACTGTTTTTT.